This T cell receptor (beta chain) stems from a study of T cell repertoires in cytomegalovirus infection. Across the whole study: A matching HLA type, together with CMV infection, was signaled by public TCR beta signatures.

Study results and caveats: The ex vivo response was dominated by HLA-C-restricted CMV-specific TCR beta clonotypes. Identification of carriers of CMV plus the relevant HLA was performed using cumulative public TCR beta family frequency.

TCRdb re-analysed the reads in MiXCR, keeping a single row per CDR3 protein. The sample has 830,000 or so distinct CDR3 sequences, approximately 29% seen once. A note on this clonotype: Its antigen is undetermined.

CDR1 and CDR2 from the germline V gene are MGHRA and YSYEKL. The V end was cut by 1 base, the J end by 9 bases, with 13 bases between. This CDR3 has 13 amino acids. Source: cultured CD8+ T cells from PBMCs, taken from culture after CMV antigen stimulation. This sequence originates from a human donor in good health (CMV status not recorded). Some clones in this sample may be carry-over from other donors' samples. The V and J genes are TRBV4-1 and TRBJ2-7; D uncertain. In DNA form, the CDR3 reads TGCGCCAGCAGCCAAGGAGGCCCCTCGGGGCAGTACTTC. Translation gives CASSQGGPSGQYF.